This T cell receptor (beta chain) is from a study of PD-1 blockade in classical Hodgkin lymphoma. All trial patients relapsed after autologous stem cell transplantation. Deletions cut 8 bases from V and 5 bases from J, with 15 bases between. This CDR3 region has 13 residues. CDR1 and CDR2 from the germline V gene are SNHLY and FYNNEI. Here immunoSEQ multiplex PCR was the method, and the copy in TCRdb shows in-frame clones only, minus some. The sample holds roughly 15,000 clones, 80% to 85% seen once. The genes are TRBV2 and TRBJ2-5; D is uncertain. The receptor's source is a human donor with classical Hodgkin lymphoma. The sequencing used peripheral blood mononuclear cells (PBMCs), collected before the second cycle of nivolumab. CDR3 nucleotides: TGTGCCAGCCGCGAAGACCGCGTGGAGACCCAGTACTTC. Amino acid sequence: CASREDRVETQYF.